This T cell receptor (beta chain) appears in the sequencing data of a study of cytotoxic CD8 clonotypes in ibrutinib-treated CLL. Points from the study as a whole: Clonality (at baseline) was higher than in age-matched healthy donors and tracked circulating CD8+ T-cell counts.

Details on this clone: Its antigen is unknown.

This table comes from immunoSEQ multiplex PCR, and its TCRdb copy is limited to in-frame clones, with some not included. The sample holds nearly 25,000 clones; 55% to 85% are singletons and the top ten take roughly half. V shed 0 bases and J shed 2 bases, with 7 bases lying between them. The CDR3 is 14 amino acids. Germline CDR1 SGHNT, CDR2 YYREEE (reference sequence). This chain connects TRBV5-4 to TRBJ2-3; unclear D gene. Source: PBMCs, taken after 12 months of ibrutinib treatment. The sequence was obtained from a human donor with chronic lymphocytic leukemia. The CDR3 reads CASSLVAPTDTQYF. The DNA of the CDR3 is TGTGCCAGCAGCTTGGTGGCCCCCACAGATACGCAGTATTTT.